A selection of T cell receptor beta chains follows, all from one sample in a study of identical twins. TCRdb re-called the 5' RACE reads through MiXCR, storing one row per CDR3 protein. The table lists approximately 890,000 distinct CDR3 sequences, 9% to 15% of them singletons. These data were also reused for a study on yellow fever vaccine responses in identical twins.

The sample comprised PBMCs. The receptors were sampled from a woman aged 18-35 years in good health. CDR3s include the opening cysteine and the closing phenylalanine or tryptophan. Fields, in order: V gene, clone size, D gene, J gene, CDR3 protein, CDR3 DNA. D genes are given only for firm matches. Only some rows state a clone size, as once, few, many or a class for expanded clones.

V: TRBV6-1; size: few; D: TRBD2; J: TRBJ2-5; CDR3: CASSAWTSGAQETQYF; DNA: TGTGCCAGCAGTGCCTGGACTAGCGGGGCTCAAGAGACCCAGTACTTC
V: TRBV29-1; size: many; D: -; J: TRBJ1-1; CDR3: CSVETGLYTEAFF; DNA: TGCAGCGTTGAAACAGGCCTGTACACTGAAGCTTTCTTT
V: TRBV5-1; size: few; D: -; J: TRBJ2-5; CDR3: CASNSGQETQYF; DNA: TGCGCCAGCAATAGCGGCCAAGAGACCCAGTACTTC
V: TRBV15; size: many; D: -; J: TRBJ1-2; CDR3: CATSREPTRRGGYTF; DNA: TGTGCCACCAGCAGAGAGCCCACCCGAAGGGGTGGCTACACCTTC
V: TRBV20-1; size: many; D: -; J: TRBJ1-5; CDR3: CSARDDGQREGQSQPQHF; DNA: TGCAGTGCTAGAGATGATGGTCAGCGGGAAGGGCAAAGTCAGCCCCAGCATTTT
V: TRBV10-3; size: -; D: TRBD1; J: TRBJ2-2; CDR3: CATAPGQGAHANTGELFF; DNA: TGTGCCACGGCGCCGGGACAGGGGGCCCACGCGAACACCGGGGAGCTGTTTTTT
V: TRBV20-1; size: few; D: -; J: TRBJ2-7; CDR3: CSARGVAGYEQYF; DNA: TGCAGTGCTAGAGGGGTGGCGGGCTACGAGCAGTACTTC
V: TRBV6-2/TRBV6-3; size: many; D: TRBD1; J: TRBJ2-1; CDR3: CASTGGTGGVNEQFF; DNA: TGTGCCAGCACCGGAGGTACAGGGGGAGTCAATGAGCAGTTCTTC
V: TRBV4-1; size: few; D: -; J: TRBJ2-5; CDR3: CASSQDPYRGGPQETQYF; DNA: TGCGCCAGCAGCCAAGATCCCTACAGGGGAGGCCCACAAGAGACCCAGTACTTC
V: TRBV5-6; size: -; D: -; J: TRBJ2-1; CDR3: CASSLQFEVRSYNEQFF; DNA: TGTGCCAGCAGCTTGCAATTTGAGGTGCGCTCCTACAATGAGCAGTTCTTC
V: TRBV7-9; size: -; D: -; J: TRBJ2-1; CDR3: CAGSLVLEQFF; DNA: TGTGCCGGCAGCTTAGTGCTAGAGCAGTTCTTC
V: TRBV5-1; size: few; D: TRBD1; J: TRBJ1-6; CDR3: CASSLTTGYNSPLHF; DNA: TGCGCCAGCAGCTTGACGACAGGGTATAATTCACCCCTCCACTTT
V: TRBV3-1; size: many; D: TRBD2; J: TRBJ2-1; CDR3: CASSQETSGLNEQFF; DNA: TGTGCCAGCAGCCAAGAAACTAGCGGCCTCAATGAGCAGTTCTTC
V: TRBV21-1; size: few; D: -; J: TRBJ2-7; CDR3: CASSKEKLAGEYEQYF; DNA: TGTGCCAGCAGCAAAGAAAAACTAGCGGGGGAATACGAGCAGTACTTC
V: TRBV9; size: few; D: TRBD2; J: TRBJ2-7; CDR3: CASGRVDEQYF; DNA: TGTGCCAGCGGGAGGGTGGACGAGCAGTACTTC
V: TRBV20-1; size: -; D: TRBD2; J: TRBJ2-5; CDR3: CSVPPSGRRQETQYF; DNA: TGCAGTGTCCCCCCGAGCGGGAGGAGGCAAGAGACCCAGTACTTC
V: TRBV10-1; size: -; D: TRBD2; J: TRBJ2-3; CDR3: CASSAGTSGTDTQYF; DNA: TGCGCCAGCAGTGCCGGGACTAGCGGCACAGATACGCAGTATTTT
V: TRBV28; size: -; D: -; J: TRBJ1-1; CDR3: CASRHLRVGNTEAFF; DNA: TGTGCCAGCAGACACCTCAGGGTGGGGAACACTGAAGCTTTCTTT
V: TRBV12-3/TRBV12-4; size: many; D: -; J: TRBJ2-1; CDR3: CASSFILTSTHNEQFF; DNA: TGTGCCAGCAGTTTCATTCTAACTTCAACCCACAATGAGCAGTTCTTC
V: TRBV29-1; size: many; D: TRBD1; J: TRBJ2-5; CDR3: CSAIAGQGIPQETQYF; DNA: TGCAGCGCCATTGCGGGACAGGGGATACCACAAGAGACCCAGTACTTC
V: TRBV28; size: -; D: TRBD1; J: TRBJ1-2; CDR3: CASSPQGQGNYGYTF; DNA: TGTGCCAGCAGTCCACAGGGACAGGGTAACTATGGCTACACCTTC
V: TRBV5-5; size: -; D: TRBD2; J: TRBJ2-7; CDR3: CASSSLPSGGSSYEQYF; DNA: TGTGCCAGCAGCTCGCTCCCTAGCGGAGGAAGCTCCTACGAGCAGTACTTC
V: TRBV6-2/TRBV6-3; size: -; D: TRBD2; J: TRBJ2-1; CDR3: CASSYARRLAGDYNEQFF; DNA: TGTGCCAGCAGCTATGCCCGCCGGCTAGCGGGAGACTACAATGAGCAGTTCTTC
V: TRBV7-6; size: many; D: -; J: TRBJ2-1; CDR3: CASSSPEWSDYNEQFF; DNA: TGTGCCAGCAGCTCCCCGGAATGGAGCGACTACAATGAGCAGTTCTTC
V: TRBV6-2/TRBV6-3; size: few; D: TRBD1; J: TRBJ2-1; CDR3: CASSWGQTYNEQFF; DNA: TGTGCCAGCAGTTGGGGACAGACATACAATGAGCAGTTCTTC
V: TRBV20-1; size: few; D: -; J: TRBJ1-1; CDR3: CSATINTEAFF; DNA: TGCAGTGCTACCATTAACACTGAAGCTTTCTTT
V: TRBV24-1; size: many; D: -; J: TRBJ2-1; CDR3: CATMNRLSSYNEQFF; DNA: TGTGCCACCATGAACAGGCTAAGCTCCTACAATGAGCAGTTCTTC
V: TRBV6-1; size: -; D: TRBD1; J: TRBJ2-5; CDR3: CASRAGTGNRYQETQYF; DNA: TGTGCCAGCAGGGCCGGGACAGGGAATAGGTACCAAGAGACCCAGTACTTC
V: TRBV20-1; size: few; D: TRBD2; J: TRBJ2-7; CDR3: CSARDRGTSGLYEQYF; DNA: TGCAGTGCTAGAGATCGGGGGACTAGCGGTCTCTACGAGCAGTACTTC
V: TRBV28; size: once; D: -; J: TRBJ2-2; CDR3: CASRQRGTNTGELFF; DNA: TGTGCCAGCAGACAGAGGGGGACGAACACCGGGGAGCTGTTTTTT
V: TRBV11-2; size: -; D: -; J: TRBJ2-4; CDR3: CASNLGGHGKNIQYF; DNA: TGTGCCAGCAACTTAGGGGGACACGGGAAAAACATTCAGTACTTC
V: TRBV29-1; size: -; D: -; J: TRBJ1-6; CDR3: CSSRGGDNSPLHF; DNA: TGCAGCTCCAGGGGAGGCGATAATTCACCCCTCCACTTT
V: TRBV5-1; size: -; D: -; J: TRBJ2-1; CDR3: CASDRGGGRDEQFF; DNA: TGCGCCAGTGACCGGGGCGGAGGTAGGGATGAGCAGTTCTTC
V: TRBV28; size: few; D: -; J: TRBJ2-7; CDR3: CASATLRGLTYEQYF; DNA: TGTGCCAGCGCCACCCTTCGGGGGTTAACCTACGAGCAGTACTTC
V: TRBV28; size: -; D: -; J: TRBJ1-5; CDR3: CASRGVTGQTSGGPQHF; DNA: TGTGCCAGCAGGGGGGTCACCGGACAGACTTCGGGGGGGCCCCAGCATTTT
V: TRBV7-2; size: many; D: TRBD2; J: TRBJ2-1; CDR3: CASSSNGGRKNEQFF; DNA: TGTGCCAGCAGCTCCAACGGCGGGAGAAAGAATGAGCAGTTCTTC
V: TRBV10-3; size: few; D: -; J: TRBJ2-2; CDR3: CAISESYYNTGELFF; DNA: TGTGCCATCAGTGAGTCTTACTACAACACCGGGGAGCTGTTTTTT
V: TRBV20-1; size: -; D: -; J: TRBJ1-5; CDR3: CSANSAGFRSNQPQHF; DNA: TGCAGTGCTAATTCGGCCGGTTTTCGGAGCAATCAGCCCCAGCATTTT
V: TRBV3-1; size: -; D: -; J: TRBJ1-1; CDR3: CASSPQGINTEAFF; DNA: TGTGCCAGCAGCCCCCAGGGGATCAACACTGAAGCTTTCTTT
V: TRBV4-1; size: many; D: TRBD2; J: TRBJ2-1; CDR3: CASSQGGLAFNEQFF; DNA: TGCGCCAGCAGCCAAGGTGGACTAGCCTTTAATGAGCAGTTCTTC
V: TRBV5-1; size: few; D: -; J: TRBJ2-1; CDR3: CASSLDPEAYYNEQFF; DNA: TGCGCCAGCAGCTTGGACCCGGAGGCCTACTACAATGAGCAGTTCTTC
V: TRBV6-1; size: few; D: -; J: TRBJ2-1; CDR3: CASSRQAGIYNEQFF; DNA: TGTGCCAGCAGTCGACAAGCAGGGATCTACAATGAGCAGTTCTTC
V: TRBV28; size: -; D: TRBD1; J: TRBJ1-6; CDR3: CASSFVTGVDSPLHF; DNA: TGTGCCAGCAGTTTTGTGACAGGGGTGGATTCACCCCTCCACTTT
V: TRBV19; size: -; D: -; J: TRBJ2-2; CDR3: CAVNRGSGELFF; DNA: TGTGCCGTTAACCGGGGGAGCGGGGAGCTGTTTTTT
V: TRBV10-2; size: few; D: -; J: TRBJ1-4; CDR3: CASSDQPGEKLFF; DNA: TGCGCCAGCAGTGACCAGCCAGGGGAAAAACTGTTTTTT
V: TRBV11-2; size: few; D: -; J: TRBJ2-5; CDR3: CASSLDTPETQYF; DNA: TGTGCCAGCAGCTTGGACACCCCGGAGACCCAGTACTTC
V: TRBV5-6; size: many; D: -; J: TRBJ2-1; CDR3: CASSYRELDEQFF; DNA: TGTGCCAGCAGCTACAGGGAATTGGATGAGCAGTTCTTC
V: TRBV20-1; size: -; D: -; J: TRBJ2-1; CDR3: CSVSDNEQFF; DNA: TGCAGTGTAAGTGACAACGAGCAGTTCTTC
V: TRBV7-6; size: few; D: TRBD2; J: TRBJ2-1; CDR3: CASSARVAGSYNEQFF; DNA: TGTGCCAGCAGCGCGAGGGTAGCGGGAAGCTACAATGAGCAGTTCTTC
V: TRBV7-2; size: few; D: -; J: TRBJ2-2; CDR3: CASSVSGQGNTGELFF; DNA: TGTGCCAGCAGTGTATCGGGGCAGGGGAACACCGGGGAGCTGTTTTTT
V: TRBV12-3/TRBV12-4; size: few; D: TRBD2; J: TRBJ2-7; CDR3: CASSLALHVLAGAPPNSYEQYF; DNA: TGTGCCAGCAGTTTAGCGCTGCATGTCCTAGCGGGAGCCCCACCGAACTCCTACGAGCAGTACTTC
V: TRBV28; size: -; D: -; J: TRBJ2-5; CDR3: CASRGGFETQYF; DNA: TGTGCCAGCAGAGGGGGTTTCGAGACCCAGTACTTC
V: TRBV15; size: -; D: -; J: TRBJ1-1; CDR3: CATSRDGRRTLEAFF; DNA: TGTGCCACCAGCAGAGATGGTCGACGGACTCTTGAAGCTTTCTTT
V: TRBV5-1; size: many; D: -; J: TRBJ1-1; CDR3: CASSLASGQLAFF; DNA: TGCGCCAGCAGCTTGGCCTCAGGTCAGCTTGCTTTCTTT
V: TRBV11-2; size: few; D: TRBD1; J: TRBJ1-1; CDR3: CASRDEQGGVTEAFF; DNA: TGTGCCAGCAGAGACGAACAGGGGGGAGTCACTGAAGCTTTCTTT
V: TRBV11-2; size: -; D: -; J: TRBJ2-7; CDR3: CATSVGDTYEQYF; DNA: TGTGCCACTTCCGTGGGGGATACCTACGAGCAGTACTTC
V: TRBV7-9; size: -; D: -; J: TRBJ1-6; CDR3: CASSVVPGNSPLHF; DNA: TGTGCCAGCAGCGTAGTGCCGGGGAATTCACCCCTCCACTTT